This TCR beta chain originates from a study of shared clonotypes between healthy human individuals. Notes on the study in general: All-four-donor shared clonotypes had higher generation probabilities than non-shared clonotypes did. Several donors held around 5% of naive CD4 clonotypes in common.

CD45RO-negative, CCR7-selected cells formed the naive CD8 fraction, which excluded terminally differentiated effector memory CD45RA+ cells. Points on this clone: The target antigen is unknown. Other DNA sequences in this specimen translate into the identical CDR3.

V lost 1 base and J 10 bases, leaving 11 bases between the germline ends. There are 13 residues in the CDR3. The germline CDR1 and CDR2 sequences are MGHRA and YSYEKL. The assay was immunoSEQ multiplex PCR, and TCRdb's table has in-frame clones only and misses some. The sample carries about 2.2 million clones, approximately 94% recorded once. Sequenced material: naive CD8+ T cells from PBMCs. This TCR was recovered from a man aged 18 to 30 in good health. Some clones in this sample may be carry-over from other donors' samples. The chain recombines TRBV4-1 with TRBJ2-1, with a tentative D call TRBD2 (6 bases). CDR3 region: CASSQVPGGEQFF. As DNA, the CDR3 is TGCGCCAGCAGCCAAGTGCCCGGGGGAGAGCAGTTCTTC.